A selection of T cell receptor beta chains follows, all from one sample in a study of CXCR3-negative and CXCR3-positive naive CD8 T cells. TCRdb reprocessed the 5' RACE reads, keeping one entry per CDR3 protein, no DNA. The sample totals under 70,000 distinct CDR3 sequences. Sequencing was performed on naive CXCR3+ CD8+ T cells from blood. The receptor set was obtained from a human donor in good health. Some clones in this sample may be carry-over from other donors' samples. The CDR3 runs from the conserved cysteine through the conserved F or W. Fields, in order: clone size, V gene, J gene, CDR3 protein. Some rows have no size entry. The others give once, few or many, or a class for an expanded clone.

>medium-sized|TRBV20-1|TRBJ2-7
CSASGGGDLDEQYF
>-|TRBV5-6|TRBJ2-1
CASSLDWGDWTNEQFF
>-|TRBV11-3|TRBJ2-1
CASSLDVPSGGDNEQFF
>-|TRBV13|TRBJ1-1
CASSQRGRVNTEAFF
>-|TRBV29-1|TRBJ2-4
CSVPAVGANIQYF
>-|TRBV29-1|TRBJ1-1
CSVEGDGNTEAFF
>-|TRBV2|TRBJ2-7
CASSGSTISYEQYF
>-|TRBV28|TRBJ2-2
CASSLDRVNTGELFF
>-|TRBV7-2|TRBJ2-7
CASSLDLGAYEQYF
>-|TRBV12-3/TRBV12-4|TRBJ2-7
CASSYGAGSYEQYF
>-|TRBV6-1|TRBJ1-5
CASSAGQGGQPQHF
>-|TRBV4-1|TRBJ2-1
CTSSLQGNEQFF
>-|TRBV29-1|TRBJ2-1
CSVEMPAYPEQFF
>medium-sized|TRBV20-1|TRBJ2-5
CSARDLTSGDQETQYF
>-|TRBV29-1|TRBJ2-7
CSVLKGGLHEQYF
>-|TRBV19|TRBJ2-5
CASSDLGTEETQYF
>-|TRBV7-9|TRBJ2-3
CASSVPTPITDTQYF
>-|TRBV5-1|TRBJ2-5
CASSFWGRETQYF
>-|TRBV29-1|TRBJ2-2
CSATGNTGELFF
>-|TRBV5-1|TRBJ2-7
CASSSGVGGLYYEQYF
>-|TRBV29-1|TRBJ2-1
CSARTAGELNEQFF
>-|TRBV29-1|TRBJ2-7
CSVVRGFPYEQYF
>-|TRBV7-9|TRBJ1-2
CASSPNRDGYTF
>-|TRBV28|TRBJ1-5
CASKDSNQPQHF
>-|TRBV6-6|TRBJ2-7
CASSPLAGAYEQYF
>-|TRBV4-3|TRBJ1-5
CASSQDRGAYLNQPQHF
>-|TRBV20-1|TRBJ2-7
CSAPLGGTGVVEQYF
>-|TRBV11-2|TRBJ1-1
CASSSGGNTEAFF
>-|TRBV9|TRBJ2-2
CASSVEGSVGAGELFF
>-|TRBV29-1|TRBJ2-3
CSVGVSNTDTQYF
>-|TRBV11-3|TRBJ2-1
CASSLTPHEQFF
>-|TRBV12-3/TRBV12-4|TRBJ2-7
CASSSLDHTYEQYF
>-|TRBV29-1|TRBJ2-3
CSVEPAGAPHSTDTQYF
>-|TRBV11-2|TRBJ2-2
CASSLFLAGAYTGELFF
>-|TRBV21-1|TRBJ2-7
CASLGQGSGYEQYF
>-|TRBV6-2/TRBV6-3|TRBJ1-1
CASSPGTTEAFF
>-|TRBV12-3/TRBV12-4|TRBJ2-5
CASSLFLGETQYF
>-|TRBV20-1|TRBJ2-7
CSARVADRGIIEQYF
>-|TRBV13|TRBJ2-3
CASSPTFAGSTSTDTQYF
>-|TRBV7-9|TRBJ2-7
CASSLEESYEQYF